These 6 T cell receptor beta chains came from one sample sequenced in a study of CD8 T cells in Susac syndrome (dated by TCRdb to the late 2010s). Library preparation employed the immunoSEQ multiplex PCR assay. RNA was extracted with the RNeasy kit and roughly 0.45 to 1 ug was reverse transcribed using random hexamers. TCRdb took the public reads, trimmed them with fastp at Q25, ran MiXCR for clone calling and kept in-frame beta chains. Rows are combined by CDR3 protein, so each entry shows the most common genes and DNA. The sample profile shows 150,000 to 250,000 distinct CDR3 sequences; about 95% of them were found once. The leading ten clones occupy around 0.085% of the sample. Sequenced input: CD4+ T cells from PBMCs. These receptors all come from a human donor with multiple sclerosis.

The chain uses TRBV25-1 and TRBJ2-7, with 12 bases aligning to TRBD2. V was clipped by 7 bases and J by 0 bases; unmatched bases: 13. Germline V lookup: CDR1 MGHDK, CDR2 SYGVNS. The CDR3 consists of 18 residues. CDR3: CASTLLRASGRASYEQYF. DNA of the CDR3: TGTGCCAGCACTCTCCTTCGGGCTAGCGGGAGGGCCTCCTACGAGCAGTACTTC.

This clonotype was seen a few times. This chain links TRBV30 with TRBJ2-7; D gene ambiguous. The CDR3 contains 12 residues. In germline, CDR1 is GTSNPN, CDR2 SVGIG (reference sequence). V dropped 3 bases and J dropped 3 bases, with 9 bases sitting between them. The CDR3 spells CAWSALGYEQYF. The CDR3 DNA reads as TGTGCCTGGAGCGCCCTGGGCTACGAGCAGTACTTC.

This chain connects TRBV29-1 to TRBJ2-3; 9 bases align to TRBD1. Looked up from germline, CDR1 is SQVTM and CDR2 is ANQGSEA. This CDR3 is 14 amino acids long. The V gene end was trimmed by 6 bases and the J gene end by 3 bases; junction bases not matched to a gene: 7. The CDR3 coding sequence is TGCAGCGTCGCACCCGGACAGGGGACAGATACGCAGTATTTT. This codes for CSVAPGQGTDTQYF.

The CDR3 bases are TGCAGTGCTCGAACTAGCGGGGGCTCACAGTACTTC. Translated: CSARTSGGSQYF. The chain uses TRBV20-1 and TRBJ2-5; 11 bases align to TRBD2. J lost 11 bases, V lost 5 bases, and 7 bases had no gene match. The CDR3 runs 12 residues. The germline CDR1 and CDR2 sequences are DFQATT and SNEGSKA (reference sequence).

The V and J genes are TRBV7-9 and TRBJ1-2; the D is unclear. Trimming removed 6 bases at V and 4 bases at J, with 12 bases between. Germline values: CDR1 SEHNR, CDR2 FQNEAQ (reference sequence). The CDR3 has 13 amino acids. CDR3 DNA sequence: TGTGCCAGCAGTTCCGAGGCGGCCTATGGCTACACCTTC. Protein sequence: CASSSEAAYGYTF.

V and J are TRBV19 and TRBJ1-1; D unresolved. Between the trimmed V and J ends, which lost 7 bases and 5 bases, there was a span of 8 bases. Germline V gene data show CDR1 as LNHDA and CDR2 as SQIVND (reference sequence). This CDR3 comprises 11 residues. Written as DNA, the CDR3 is TGTGCCAGTATGGTAAGGACTGAAGCTTTCTTT. The encoded protein is CASMVRTEAFF.